The entry below gives a single T cell receptor (beta chain) sequence along with its context. Its antigen is undetermined. J lost 3 bases, V lost 0 bases, and 4 bases had no gene match. The CDR3 contains 15 residues. Germline V gene data show CDR1 as SGHRS and CDR2 as YFSETQ. Both 60 Vbeta primers and 13 Jbeta primers went into the PCR. Using immunoSEQ multiplex PCR, the repertoire was profiled, and TCRdb retains in-frame clones only, with some absent. The sample's table shows about 39,000 clones. The data belong to a study of cytomegalovirus exposure and HLA in healthy donors. General study results and limits: Reportedly, a later analysis found an Asian-associated ancestry cluster had fewer N-insertions than the roughly 630-donor mean.

The chain links TRBV5-1 to TRBJ2-7; 9 bases map to TRBD1. The sample consisted of PBMCs. This TCR came from a male donor in good health and CMV-seronegative. CDR3 bases: TGCGCCAGCAGCTTGGGGGACAGGGTTCGCTACGAGCAGTACTTC. Protein product: CASSLGDRVRYEQYF.